Described below is a single TCR beta chain sequence and its context. What it recognizes is unknown. This record belongs to a study of blood T cells in healthy people across ages. Study conclusions and caveats: Significant beta diversity loss was already apparent by age approximately 40, declining roughly linearly.

It was with a sample-barcoded 5' primer and a J-beta primer mix that a second PCR of about 6 to 12 cycles was run. All cDNA molecules were each tagged by a template-switch adaptor with 12 random nucleotides. TCRdb passed the 5' RACE reads through MiXCR, listing each CDR3 protein once. The table lists approximately 800,000 distinct CDR3 sequences, 53% of them singletons. Every donor gave 9 to 10 milliliters of peripheral blood. There were at least 6 micrograms of total RNA extracted from every sample. V lost 3 bases and J 8 bases, leaving 16 bases between the germline ends. The CDR3 sequence is 15 residues long. Germline V CDR1 and CDR2: LGHDT, YNNKEL (reference sequence).

This TCR came from an elderly man in good health. V is TRBV3-1 and J is TRBJ1-4; a possible D gene is TRBD1 (6 bases). What was sequenced was blood. In DNA form, the CDR3 reads TGTGCCAGCAGCCAGCCTCGCTCAGGGGCCGAAAAACTGTTTTTT. Its protein product is CASSQPRSGAEKLFF.